This T cell receptor (beta chain) was identified in a study of beta chain features in type 1 diabetes listed by TCRdb under 2018. Notes on the research overall: No differences in mean age, gender distribution, total cell number or subset yield were found between patients and healthy donors. A total of roughly 99,000,000 sorted cells were examined across all samples, and the number of cells per subset was strongly correlated with RNA yield. The study compared the TCRB repertoires of sorted circulating CD4+ T cell subsets in recently diagnosed type 1 diabetes patients with those in matched healthy donors. Whereas all 30 or so donors provided naive and central memory subsets, regulatory and stem cell-like memory subsets were isolated from just 8 patients and about eight healthy donors.

Each donor gave one peripheral blood draw, about 110 mL on average, collected into heparinised tubes. A BD FACSAria II and a panel including CD45RO, CCR7, CD25, CD127, CD95 and CD27 were used to sort naive, central memory, regulatory and stem cell-like memory CD4+ T cells. Every sorted population had a purity above 95%. PBMCs were isolated right away by Lymphoprep density gradient centrifugation and were stained directly, without culture. Samples were stained and sorted in pairs, with one healthy donor and one patient per experiment, so that batch effects were minimized. Overall results and qualifications from the work: At VDJ recombination sites, type 1 diabetes patients had fewer insertions and more deleted nucleotides, which implies abnormalities in thymic rearrangement. Type 1 diabetes patients showed a moderate but significant shortening of TCRB CDR3 length in all four CD4+ subsets. Sequencing cDNA rather than genomic DNA could over-represent highly expressing activated cells, although activation and CD3 levels did not differ between groups. Shorter templates might be favored by PCR, yet because patient and control samples were amplified and corrected together, any such skew would affect both groups equally. Naive, central memory and regulatory TCRB repertoires appeared to be more similar among patients than among healthy donors. Because the HLA sub-analyses included only small numbers of individuals, any influence of HLA type on TCRB rearrangement was left unresolved.

The entire amount of isolated RNA was reverse transcribed using the High Capacity cDNA Reverse Transcription Kit, so the sequenced TCRB transcripts were expressed ones. Deep immunoSEQ sequencing was performed on naive, central memory and regulatory T cell samples, with an average of approximately 3.9 million total reads per sample. Sorted cells were lysed in RLT buffer, and RNA was extracted using DNase-treated RNeasy Micro or Mini kits according to cell number. Each cell subset was processed separately to prevent cross-contamination, with patient and healthy donor samples processed together. The immunoSEQ multiplex PCR was used to amplify TCRB sequences from cDNA, yielding 87-bp fragments that span the CDR3 region. The amplicons were sequenced using the Illumina HiSeq platform. Per the authors' processing: Synthetic template baselines were used to correct PCR bias computationally, reads within Hamming distance 2 were collapsed together, and singletons that could not be merged were discarded. Reads were aligned against IMGT so that V, D and J genes, CDR3 length and insertions or deletions at six rearrangement sites could be assigned. Clonotype counts were normalized to sorted cell number within each subset before computing true diversity and Gini coefficients with the tcR R package. The overlap coefficient, calculated on TCRB nucleotide sequences, was used to measure repertoire sharing. The table was pulled from immuneACCESS by TCRdb, which kept in-frame rearrangements only. Such tables lose some clones; where checked, under half of the loss comes from unresolved V genes, and the rest has no known cause. Clone size and the V and J calls come from that table; the DNA yielded D and trimming. The sample records 300,000 to 400,000 clones, less than 10% of which are singletons. Of the sample, around 0.44% is held by the ten largest clones.

In this sample, this clone turned up a few times. The specificity of this receptor is unknown. Base quality data are lacking; no much larger clone is found one base away. The sample consisted of central memory CD4+ T cells from blood. The clonotype comes from a woman aged 18-29 years in good health.

The base sequence is TGCAGCGTGAATCCCAAAGCAGGGGGCGGCTATGGCTACACCTTC. It translates to CSVNPKAGGGYGYTF. The chain was built from TRBV29-1 and TRBJ1-2, and 8 bases in between align with TRBD1. The germline V gene provides CDR1 SQVTM and CDR2 ANQGSEA. The CDR3 holds 15 amino acids from the cysteine to the phenylalanine. The entry retains the CDR3 DNA only, 45 bases that are in frame from base 1. V is cut back by 6 bases and J by 4 bases, with 13 bases in the junction unmatched.